Listed below are T cell receptor beta chains from one sample, sequenced in a study of radiotherapy plus CTLA-4 blockade in lung cancer. Measured with immunoSEQ multiplex PCR; TCRdb has only the in-frame clones, and not every one. The sample contains fewer than 40,000 clones, around three quarters of which appear only once. Specimen: peripheral blood, collected from a patient treated with radiotherapy plus ipilimumab. These receptors came from a human donor with non-small cell lung cancer who had stable disease on radiotherapy plus ipilimumab. Both conserved end residues are trimmed from each CDR3.

V,J,length,CDR3
TRBV2,TRBJ1-6,10,ASSHPRAPLH
TRBV19,TRBJ2-5,13,ASSLKPGPPRTQY
TRBV4-3,TRBJ1-5,13,ASSQEGDGNQPQH
TRBV7-2,TRBJ2-5,12,ASSLSASGETQY
TRBV5-6,TRBJ1-1,13,ASSPSGRGLTEAF
TRBV19,TRBJ2-3,12,ASSIVGGGDTQY
TRBV6-1,TRBJ2-3,13,ASSVTSGGTDTQY
TRBV7-2,TRBJ2-5,12,ASSLSFGGETQY
TRBV20-1,TRBJ2-5,9,SLRTQETQY
TRBV25-1,TRBJ1-2,11,ASSVDGGYGYT
TRBV4-3,TRBJ1-2,14,ASSQAAAGGDRGYT
TRBV28,TRBJ2-3,11,ASSTGLTDTQY
TRBV6-1,TRBJ1-2,12,ASRMQSPNYGYT
TRBV15,TRBJ1-5,12,ATSRGGGNQPQH
TRBV5-1,TRBJ1-5,13,ASSLGTGSYQPQH
TRBV6-5,TRBJ2-2,12,ASRASWGTGELF
TRBV7-9,TRBJ2-1,14,ASSLAGLAGGYEQF
TRBV5-1,TRBJ2-4,17,ASSLQPGGSLGAKNIQY
TRBV5-6,TRBJ2-1,14,ASSPSLAGGLNEQF
TRBV13,TRBJ2-4,14,ASSLEGGLAKNIQY
TRBV5-8,TRBJ1-1,13,ASSSTGQPNTEAF
TRBV28,TRBJ1-2,10,ASSLRQHGYT
TRBV7-2,TRBJ1-5,12,ASSLVTNNQPQH
TRBV7-9,TRBJ1-2,10,ASSSDRGGYT
TRBV5-1,TRBJ2-6,13,ASSLDRAGANVLT
TRBV4-1,TRBJ1-2,12,ATHSPGSNYGYT
TRBV5-6,TRBJ1-2,13,ASSLGQGAHYGYT
TRBV5-1,TRBJ1-6,16,ASSPGTSGVTYNSPLH
TRBV30,TRBJ1-5,14,AWSVWGARKDQPQH
TRBV27,TRBJ1-1,10,ASTSRGTEAF
TRBV6-1,TRBJ1-1,12,ASSELSVNTEAF
TRBV23-1,TRBJ1-2,12,ASSQSEGLWLNT
TRBV19,TRBJ1-5,13,ASSQGDALGQPQH
TRBV19,TRBJ1-1,13,ATIPPGRMNTEAF
TRBV10-2,TRBJ2-3,13,ASNHPGQGPVTQY
TRBV5-4,TRBJ2-3,13,ASSWTPLPTDTQY
TRBV5-6,TRBJ1-5,14,ASSYGQASGNQPQH
TRBV4-2,TRBJ2-1,14,ASSQPGTGDYNEQF
TRBV11-2,TRBJ2-3,15,ASSSRRGGGSTDTQY
TRBV7-9,TRBJ1-2,12,ASSLRWTDYGYT
TRBV27,TRBJ1-2,17,ASSFTSTLQGRMYYGYT
TRBV7-2,TRBJ2-2,14,ASSLLMTSGTGELF
TRBV6-1,.,9,ASYEGNEQY
TRBV6-6,TRBJ1-5,12,ASSPSGSNQPQH
TRBV10-2,TRBJ1-1,13,ASRGEGLMDTEAF
TRBV19,TRBJ1-2,11,ASRVDRDYGYT
TRBV9,TRBJ2-1,15,ASSVGARGVPYNEQF
TRBV27,TRBJ1-2,11,ASSKQGSRGYT
TRBV7-9,TRBJ1-4,13,ASSLGTGDSEKLF
TRBV7-2,TRBJ2-5,13,ASSPRGLNQETQY
TRBV1,TRBJ2-4,15,TSSQETVRLAKNIQY
TRBV5-1,TRBJ2-5,15,ASSLRRAGGNQETQY